This T cell receptor (beta chain) was identified in a study of T-cell reconstitution after alpha-beta-depleted transplantation in children. With V trimmed by 0 bases and J by 1 base, 5 bases remained unmatched. CDR1 and CDR2 from the germline V gene are SGHRS and YFSETQ. This CDR3 has 16 amino acids. The table lists this clonotype with many counts. A library of TCRbeta sequences, prepared with unique molecular identifiers, was generated. Via MiXCR, TCRdb re-called the PCR reads, giving one row per CDR3 protein. The data contain some 150,000 distinct CDR3 sequences, 8% to 10% of them singletons. The genes are TRBV5-1 and TRBJ2-5, with 8 bases lining up with TRBD2. This specimen was PBMCs, mostly from graft donor cells, taken 180 days after TCRalphabeta/CD19-depleted stem cell transplant. The sequence derives from a female patient aged 2 to 10 who had a stem cell transplant for congenital amegakaryocytic thrombocytopenia, so the T cells may come from the graft donor. The CDR3: CASSLAFGRAQETQYF. Here the CDR3 DNA reads TGCGCCAGCAGCTTGGCCTTCGGGAGGGCCCAAGAGACCCAGTACTTC.